Listed below are T cell receptor beta chains from one sample, sequenced in a study of CD8 T cells in Susac syndrome. A single record per CDR3 protein comes from TCRdb applying MiXCR to the immunoSEQ multiplex PCR reads. The data contain around 190,000 distinct CDR3 sequences, about 95% of them seen just once; the ten biggest clones take up about 0.1%. Sequenced: CD4+ T cells from PBMCs. These receptors were collected from a human donor in good health. The CDR3 runs from the conserved cysteine through the conserved F or W. The order of the fields is V gene, CDR3 protein.

V: TRBV29-1
CDR3: CSVQDGAKNIQYF

V: TRBV19
CDR3: CASSRTGGHQPQHF

V: TRBV20-1
CDR3: CSARDRVGAPGNF

V: TRBV20-1
CDR3: CSASGEFTDTQYF

V: TRBV3-1
CDR3: CASSQGANVLTF

V: TRBV20-1
CDR3: CSARPGGQETQYF

V: TRBV28
CDR3: CASSPSDGGPYNEQFF

V: TRBV20-1
CDR3: CSKREPADTQYF

V: TRBV20-1
CDR3: CSVGQGYGYTF

V: TRBV30
CDR3: CAWSRVPAGRRQGYTF

V: TRBV28
CDR3: CASGELVGPDTQYF

V: TRBV19
CDR3: CASSQKDRANIQYF

V: TRBV29-1
CDR3: CSVRLAGYEQYF

V: TRBV3-1
CDR3: CASSQGVVDYEQYF

V: TRBV7-2
CDR3: CASSSRVTGANVLTF

V: TRBV5-1
CDR3: CASSFGLAGTYNEQFF

V: TRBV9
CDR3: CASSTRNGANVLTF

V: TRBV20-1
CDR3: CSATGVLDTEAFF

V: TRBV28
CDR3: CASSKSTSGAYEQYF

V: TRBV9
CDR3: CASSVDPAGANIQYF

V: TRBV20-1
CDR3: CSAREGRDYRSYEQYF

V: TRBV20-1
CDR3: CSATAGGSWETQYF

V: TRBV24-1
CDR3: CATSDFPSGENYEQYF

V: TRBV29-1
CDR3: CSVVRTGGYTEAFF

V: TRBV4-3
CDR3: CASSPGQGLALYF

V: TRBV18
CDR3: CASSRPGGSYNEQFF

V: TRBV4-3
CDR3: CASSLWGEAGANVLTF

V: TRBV12-3/TRBV12-4
CDR3: CASRLQGSSYEQYF

V: TRBV5-6
CDR3: CASSTYPGSNQPQHF

V: TRBV6-1
CDR3: CASSALGGRSTDTQYF

V: TRBV3-1
CDR3: CASSQGGTGLSYEQYF

V: TRBV3-1
CDR3: CASSLGESGANVLTF

V: TRBV27
CDR3: CASSPGLAPSSYNEQFF

V: TRBV24-1
CDR3: CATSDWTSGITDTQYF

V: TRBV13
CDR3: CASSLTPAGQFF

V: TRBV25-1
CDR3: CASSFWGREPYEQYF

V: TRBV20-1
CDR3: CSARDGGWETQYF

V: TRBV11-2
CDR3: CASSLEGGPNEQFF

V: TRBV15
CDR3: CATSRVNEKLFF

V: TRBV28
CDR3: CDAGPSEQFF

V: TRBV7-6
CDR3: CASKLRSAQNYNEQFF

V: TRBV30
CDR3: CATRTGLGYTF

V: TRBV6-2/TRBV6-3
CDR3: CASSYPSPSGAYNEQFF

V: TRBV4-3
CDR3: CASSQAPVVTTGELFF

V: TRBV27
CDR3: CASSPSSGRAYEQYF

V: TRBV29-1
CDR3: CSVEWDTQLFF

V: TRBV4-1
CDR3: CASSHATGGKEKLFF

V: TRBV2
CDR3: CASSERQGLTEAFF

V: TRBV9
CDR3: CASSVSSGNEQFF

V: TRBV14
CDR3: CASSQVLSTDLFF

V: TRBV28
CDR3: CASSSGHIQEIQYF

V: TRBV24-1
CDR3: CATSDYEQGASRATQYF